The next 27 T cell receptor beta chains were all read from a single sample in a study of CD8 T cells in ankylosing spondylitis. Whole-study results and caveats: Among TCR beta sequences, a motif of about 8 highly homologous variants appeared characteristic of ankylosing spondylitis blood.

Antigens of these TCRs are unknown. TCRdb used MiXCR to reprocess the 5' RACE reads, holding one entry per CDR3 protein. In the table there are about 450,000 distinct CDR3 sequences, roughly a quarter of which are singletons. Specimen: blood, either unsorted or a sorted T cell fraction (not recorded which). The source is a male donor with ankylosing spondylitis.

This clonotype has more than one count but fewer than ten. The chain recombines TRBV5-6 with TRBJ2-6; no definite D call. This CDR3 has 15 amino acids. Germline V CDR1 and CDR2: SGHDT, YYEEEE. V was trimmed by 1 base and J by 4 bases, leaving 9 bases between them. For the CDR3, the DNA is TGTGCCAGCAGCTTGTTAAGTTTCGGGGCCAACGTCCTGACTTTC. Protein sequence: CASSLLSFGANVLTF.

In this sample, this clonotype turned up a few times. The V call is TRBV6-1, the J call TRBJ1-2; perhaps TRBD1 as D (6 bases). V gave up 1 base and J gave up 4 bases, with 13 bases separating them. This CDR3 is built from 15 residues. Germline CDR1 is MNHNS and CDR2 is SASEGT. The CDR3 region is CASSEDREFTYGYTF. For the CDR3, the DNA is TGTGCCAGCAGTGAAGACAGGGAATTTACCTATGGCTACACCTTC.

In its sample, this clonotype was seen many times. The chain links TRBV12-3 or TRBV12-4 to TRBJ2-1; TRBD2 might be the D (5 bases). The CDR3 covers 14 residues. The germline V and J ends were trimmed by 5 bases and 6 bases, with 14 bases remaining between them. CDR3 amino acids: CASSPSRSSNEQFF. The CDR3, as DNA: TGTGCCAGCAGTCCTAGCCGTTCAAGCAATGAGCAGTTCTTC.

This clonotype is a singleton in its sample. CDR3 protein: CASSLSGTGDYGYTF. The CDR3 nucleotides read TGTGCCAGCAGTTTATCAGGGACAGGCGACTATGGCTACACCTTC. The genes are TRBV27 and TRBJ1-2; 8 bases are shared with TRBD1. This CDR3 contains 15 residues. V lost 0 bases and J lost 3; bases outside the gene matches: 3. The germline V gene encodes CDR1 MNHEY and CDR2 SMNVEV (reference sequence).

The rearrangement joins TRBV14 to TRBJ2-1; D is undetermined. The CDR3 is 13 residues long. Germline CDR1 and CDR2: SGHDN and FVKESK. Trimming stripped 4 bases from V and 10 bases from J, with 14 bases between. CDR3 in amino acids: CASSPGELREQFF. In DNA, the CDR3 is TGTGCCAGCAGCCCTGGAGAGCTCCGGGAGCAGTTCTTC.

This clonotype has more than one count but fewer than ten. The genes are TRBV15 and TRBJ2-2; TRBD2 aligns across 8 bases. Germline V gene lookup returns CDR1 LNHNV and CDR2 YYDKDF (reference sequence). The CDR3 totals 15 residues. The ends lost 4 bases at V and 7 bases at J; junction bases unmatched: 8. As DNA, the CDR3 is TGTGCCACCAGCATTAGCGGGACCGACGTCGGGGAGCTGTTTTTT. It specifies CATSISGTDVGELFF.

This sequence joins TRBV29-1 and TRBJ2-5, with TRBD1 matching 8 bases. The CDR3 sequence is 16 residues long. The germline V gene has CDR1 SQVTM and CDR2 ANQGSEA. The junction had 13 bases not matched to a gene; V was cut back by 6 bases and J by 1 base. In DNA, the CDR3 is TGCAGCGTCGTTTTGTGGCAGGGGGCGTCCCAAGAGACCCAGTACTTC. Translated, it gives CSVVLWQGASQETQYF.

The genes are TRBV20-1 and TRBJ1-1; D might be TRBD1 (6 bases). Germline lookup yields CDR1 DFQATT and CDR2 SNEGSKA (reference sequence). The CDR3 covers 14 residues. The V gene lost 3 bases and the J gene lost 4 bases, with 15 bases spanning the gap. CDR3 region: CSASLRGAGTEAFF. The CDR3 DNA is TGCAGTGCTAGTCTCAGGGGCGCGGGCACTGAAGCTTTCTTT.

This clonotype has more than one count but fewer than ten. CDR3 region: CASSQGSGYGNTIYF. The CDR3 nucleotides are TGTGCCAGCAGCCAAGGTTCCGGCTATGGAAACACCATATATTTT. The J gene is TRBJ1-3, the V gene TRBV14, with unresolved D. CDR1 is SGHDN, CDR2 FVKESK, per germline. V was trimmed by 1 base and J by 3 bases, leaving 10 bases between them. The CDR3 sequence is 15 residues long.

CDR3 bases: TGCGCCAGCAGCACGACAGGGGCCGATGGCTACACCTTC. Its translation: CASSTTGADGYTF. This chain uses TRBV5-1 with TRBJ1-2; the match to TRBD1 covers 8 bases. This CDR3 region has 13 residues. J was trimmed by 6 bases and V by 4 bases; bases with no gene match: 5. The germline V gene encodes CDR1 SGHRS and CDR2 YFSETQ.

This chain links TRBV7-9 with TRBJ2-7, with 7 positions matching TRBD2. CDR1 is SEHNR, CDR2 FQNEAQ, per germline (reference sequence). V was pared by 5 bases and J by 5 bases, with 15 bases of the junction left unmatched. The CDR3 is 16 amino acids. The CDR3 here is CASSPLAGVGTDEQYV. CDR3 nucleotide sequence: TGTGCCAGCAGCCCCCTTGCGGGAGTAGGTACGGACGAGCAGTACGTC.

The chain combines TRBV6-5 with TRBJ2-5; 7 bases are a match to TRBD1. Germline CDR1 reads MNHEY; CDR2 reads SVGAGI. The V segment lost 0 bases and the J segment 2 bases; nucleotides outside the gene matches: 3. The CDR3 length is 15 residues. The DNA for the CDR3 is TGTGCCAGCAGTTACTCGGTGGGACAGCAAGAGACCCAGTACTTC. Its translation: CASSYSVGQQETQYF.

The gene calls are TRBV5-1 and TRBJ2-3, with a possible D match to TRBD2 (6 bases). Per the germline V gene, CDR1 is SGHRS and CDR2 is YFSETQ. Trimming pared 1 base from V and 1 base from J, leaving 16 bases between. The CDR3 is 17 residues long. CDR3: CASSLTTAGSGTDTQYF. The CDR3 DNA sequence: TGCGCCAGCAGCTTGACGACTGCGGGATCCGGCACAGATACGCAGTATTTT.

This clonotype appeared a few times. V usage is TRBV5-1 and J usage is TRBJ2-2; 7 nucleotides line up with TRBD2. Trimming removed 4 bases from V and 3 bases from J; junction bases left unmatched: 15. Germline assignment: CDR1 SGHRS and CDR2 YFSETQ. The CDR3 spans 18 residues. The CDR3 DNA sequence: TGCGCCAGCAGCACAGGACTAGTTCCTATCGATTACACCGGGGAGCTGTTTTTT. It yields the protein CASSTGLVPIDYTGELFF.

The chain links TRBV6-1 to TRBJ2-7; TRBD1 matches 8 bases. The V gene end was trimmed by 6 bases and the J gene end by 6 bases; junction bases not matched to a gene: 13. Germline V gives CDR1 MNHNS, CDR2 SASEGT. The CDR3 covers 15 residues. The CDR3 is CASRALDRDGGEQYV. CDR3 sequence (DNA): TGTGCCAGCAGAGCCCTGGACAGGGACGGGGGCGAGCAGTACGTC.

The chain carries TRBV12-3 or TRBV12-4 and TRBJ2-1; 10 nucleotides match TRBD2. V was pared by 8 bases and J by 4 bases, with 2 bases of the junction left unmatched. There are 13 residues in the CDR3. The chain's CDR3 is CASGLAAYNEQFF. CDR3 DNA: TGTGCCAGCGGACTAGCGGCTTACAATGAGCAGTTCTTC.

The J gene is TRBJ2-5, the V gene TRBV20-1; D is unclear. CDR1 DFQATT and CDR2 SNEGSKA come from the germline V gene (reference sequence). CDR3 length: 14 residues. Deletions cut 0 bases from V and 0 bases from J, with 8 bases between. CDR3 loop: CSARDRPYQETQYF. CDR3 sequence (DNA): TGCAGTGCTAGAGACAGGCCCTACCAAGAGACCCAGTACTTC.

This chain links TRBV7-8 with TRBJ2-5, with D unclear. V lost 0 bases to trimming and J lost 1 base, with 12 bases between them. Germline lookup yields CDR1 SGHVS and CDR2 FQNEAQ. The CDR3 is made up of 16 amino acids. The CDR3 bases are TGTGCCAGCAGCTTAGCGCTTACGACCACCCAAGAGACCCAGTACTTC. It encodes CASSLALTTTQETQYF.

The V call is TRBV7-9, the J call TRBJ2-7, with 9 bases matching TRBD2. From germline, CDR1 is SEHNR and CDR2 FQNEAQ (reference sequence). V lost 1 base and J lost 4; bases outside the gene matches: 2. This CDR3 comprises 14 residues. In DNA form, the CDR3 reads TGTGCCAGCAGCTTAGGACTAGCGGTGTACGAGCAGTACTTC. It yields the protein CASSLGLAVYEQYF. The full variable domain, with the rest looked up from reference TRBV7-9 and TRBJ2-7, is DTGVSQNPRHKITKRGQNVTFRCDPISEHNRLYWYRQTLGQGPEFLTYFQNEAQLEKSRLLSDRFSAERPKGSFSTLEIQRTEQGDSAMYLCASSLGLAVYEQYFGPGTRLTVT.

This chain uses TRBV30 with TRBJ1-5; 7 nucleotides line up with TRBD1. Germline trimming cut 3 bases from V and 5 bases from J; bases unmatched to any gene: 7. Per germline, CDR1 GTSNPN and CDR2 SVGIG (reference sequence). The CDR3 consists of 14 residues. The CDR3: CAWSDTGDDQPQHF. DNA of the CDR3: TGTGCCTGGAGCGACACAGGGGACGATCAGCCCCAGCATTTT.

This CDR3 is CAWTGQVRDNYGYTF. The CDR3 DNA is TGTGCCTGGACGGGACAGGTTAGAGATAACTATGGCTACACCTTC. The chain employs TRBV30 and TRBJ1-2; 8 bases map to TRBD1. J gave up 1 base and V 4 bases, and 8 bases lay outside the gene matches. The CDR3 is 15 residues long. CDR1 is GTSNPN, CDR2 SVGIG, per germline (reference sequence).

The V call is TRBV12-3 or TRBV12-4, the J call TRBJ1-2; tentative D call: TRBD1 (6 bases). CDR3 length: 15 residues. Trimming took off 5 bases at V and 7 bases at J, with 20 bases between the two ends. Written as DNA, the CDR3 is TGTGCCAGCAGTGCCCCGGACAGACCTCGGTTTGGCTACACCTTC. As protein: CASSAPDRPRFGYTF.

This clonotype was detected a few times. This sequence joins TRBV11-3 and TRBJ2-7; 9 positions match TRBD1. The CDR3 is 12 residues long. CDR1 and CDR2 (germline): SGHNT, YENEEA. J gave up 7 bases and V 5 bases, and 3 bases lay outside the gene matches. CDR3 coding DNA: TGTGCCAGCAGCCCGACAGGGGGAGAGCAGTACGTC. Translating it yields CASSPTGGEQYV.

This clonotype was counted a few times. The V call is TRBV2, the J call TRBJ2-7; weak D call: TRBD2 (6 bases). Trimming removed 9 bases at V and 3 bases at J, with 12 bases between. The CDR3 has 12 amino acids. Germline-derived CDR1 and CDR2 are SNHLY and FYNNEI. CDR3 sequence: CASGGESYEQYF. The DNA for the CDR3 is TGTGCCAGTGGAGGGGAGAGCTACGAGCAGTACTTC.

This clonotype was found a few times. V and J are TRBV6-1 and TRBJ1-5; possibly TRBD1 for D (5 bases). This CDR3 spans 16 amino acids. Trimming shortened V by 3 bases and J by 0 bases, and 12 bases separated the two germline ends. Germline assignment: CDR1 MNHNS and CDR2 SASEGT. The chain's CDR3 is CASSDLRQYSNQPQHF. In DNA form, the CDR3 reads TGTGCCAGCAGTGATCTACGACAGTATAGCAATCAGCCCCAGCATTTT.

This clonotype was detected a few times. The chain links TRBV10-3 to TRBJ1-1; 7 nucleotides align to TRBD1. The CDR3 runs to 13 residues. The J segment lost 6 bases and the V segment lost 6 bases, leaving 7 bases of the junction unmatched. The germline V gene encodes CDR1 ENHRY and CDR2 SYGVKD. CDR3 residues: CAISETGLAEAFF. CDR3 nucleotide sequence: TGTGCCATCAGCGAGACAGGGTTGGCTGAAGCTTTCTTT.

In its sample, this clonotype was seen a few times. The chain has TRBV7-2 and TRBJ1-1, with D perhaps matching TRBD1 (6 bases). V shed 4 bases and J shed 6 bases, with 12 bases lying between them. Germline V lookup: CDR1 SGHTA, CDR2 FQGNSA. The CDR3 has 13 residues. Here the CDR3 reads CASSSTPGAEAFF. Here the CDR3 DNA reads TGTGCCAGCAGCTCAACACCAGGGGCTGAAGCTTTCTTT.